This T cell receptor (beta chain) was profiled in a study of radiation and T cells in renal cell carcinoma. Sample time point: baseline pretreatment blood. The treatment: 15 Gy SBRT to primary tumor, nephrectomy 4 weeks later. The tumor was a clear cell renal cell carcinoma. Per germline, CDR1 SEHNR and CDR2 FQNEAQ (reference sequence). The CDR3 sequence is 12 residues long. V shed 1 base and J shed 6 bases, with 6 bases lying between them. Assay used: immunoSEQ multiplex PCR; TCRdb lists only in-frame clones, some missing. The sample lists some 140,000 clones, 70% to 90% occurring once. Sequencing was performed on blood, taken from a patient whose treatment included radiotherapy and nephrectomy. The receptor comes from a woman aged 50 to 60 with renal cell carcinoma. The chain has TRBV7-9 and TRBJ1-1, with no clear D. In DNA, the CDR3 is TGTGCCAGCAGCTTAGGTGGGGCTGAAGCTTTCTTT. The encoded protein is CASSLGGAEAFF. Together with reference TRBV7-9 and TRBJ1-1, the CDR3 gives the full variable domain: DTGVSQNPRHKITKRGQNVTFRCDPISEHNRLYWYRQTLGQGPEFLTYFQNEAQLEKSRLLSDRFSAERPKGSFSTLEIQRTEQGDSAMYLCASSLGGAEAFFGQGTRLTVV.